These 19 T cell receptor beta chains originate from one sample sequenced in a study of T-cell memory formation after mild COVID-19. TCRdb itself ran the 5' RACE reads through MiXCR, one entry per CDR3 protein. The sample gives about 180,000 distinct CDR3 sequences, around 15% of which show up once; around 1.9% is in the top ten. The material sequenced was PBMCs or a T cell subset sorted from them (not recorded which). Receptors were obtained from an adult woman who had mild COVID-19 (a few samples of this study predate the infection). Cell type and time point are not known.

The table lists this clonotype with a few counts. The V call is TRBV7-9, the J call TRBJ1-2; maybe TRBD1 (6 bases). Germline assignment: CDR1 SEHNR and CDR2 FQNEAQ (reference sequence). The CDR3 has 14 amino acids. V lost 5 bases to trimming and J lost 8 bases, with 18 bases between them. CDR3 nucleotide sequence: TGTGCCAGCAGCCAACCCAGGGGCACAAAAGGCTACACCTTC. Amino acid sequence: CASSQPRGTKGYTF.

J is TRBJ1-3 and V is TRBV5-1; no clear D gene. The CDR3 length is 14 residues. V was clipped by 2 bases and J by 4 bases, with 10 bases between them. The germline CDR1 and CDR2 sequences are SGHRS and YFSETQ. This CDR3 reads CASSFGLEGNTIYF. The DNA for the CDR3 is TGCGCCAGCAGCTTCGGGCTGGAGGGAAACACCATATATTTT. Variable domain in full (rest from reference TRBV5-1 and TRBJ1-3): KAGVTQTPRYLIKTRGQQVTLSCSPISGHRSVSWYQQTPGQGLQFLFEYFSETQRNKGNFPGRFSGRQFSNSRSEMNVSTLELGDSALYLCASSFGLEGNTIYFGEGSWLTVV.

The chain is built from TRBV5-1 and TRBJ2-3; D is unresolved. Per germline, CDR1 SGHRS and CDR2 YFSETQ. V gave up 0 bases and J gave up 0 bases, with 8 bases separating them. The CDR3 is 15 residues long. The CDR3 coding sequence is TGCGCCAGCAGCTTGGTGGTAGGGAGCACAGATACGCAGTATTTT. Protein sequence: CASSLVVGSTDTQYF.

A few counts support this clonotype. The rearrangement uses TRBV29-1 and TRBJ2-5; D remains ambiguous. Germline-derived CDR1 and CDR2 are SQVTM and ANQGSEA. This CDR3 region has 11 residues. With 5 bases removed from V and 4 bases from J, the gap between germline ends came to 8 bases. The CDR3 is CSVRGLETQYF. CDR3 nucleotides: TGCAGCGTTCGAGGTTTAGAGACCCAGTACTTC.

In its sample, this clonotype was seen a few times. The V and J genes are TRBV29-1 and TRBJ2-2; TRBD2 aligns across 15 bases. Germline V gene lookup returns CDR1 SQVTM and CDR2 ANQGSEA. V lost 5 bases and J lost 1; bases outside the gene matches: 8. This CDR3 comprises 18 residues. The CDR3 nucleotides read TGCAGCGTTCCTGGCACGGGACTAGCGGGAGGGAACACCGGGGAGCTGTTTTTT. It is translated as CSVPGTGLAGGNTGELFF.

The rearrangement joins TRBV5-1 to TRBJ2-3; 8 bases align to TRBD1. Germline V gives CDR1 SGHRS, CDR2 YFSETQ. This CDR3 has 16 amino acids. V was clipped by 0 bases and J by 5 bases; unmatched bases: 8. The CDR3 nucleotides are TGCGCCAGCAGCTTGGCCGGACAGGGTGCGCGAGATACGCAGTATTTT. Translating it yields CASSLAGQGARDTQYF.

The CDR3 here is CASSLYGAGFLSGANVLTF. CDR3 DNA: TGTGCCAGCAGTTTGTATGGGGCAGGGTTTCTCTCTGGGGCCAACGTCCTGACTTTC. The chain recombines TRBV12-3 or TRBV12-4 with TRBJ2-6; a possible D gene is TRBD1 (5 bases). The V gene lost 3 bases and the J gene lost 0 bases, with 18 bases spanning the gap. This CDR3 is built from 19 residues.

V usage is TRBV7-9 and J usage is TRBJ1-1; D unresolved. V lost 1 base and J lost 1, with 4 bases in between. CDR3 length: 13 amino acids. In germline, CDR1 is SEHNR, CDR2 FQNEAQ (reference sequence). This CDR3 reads CASSLDPNTEAFF. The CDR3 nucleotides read TGTGCCAGCAGCTTAGACCCGAACACTGAAGCTTTCTTT.

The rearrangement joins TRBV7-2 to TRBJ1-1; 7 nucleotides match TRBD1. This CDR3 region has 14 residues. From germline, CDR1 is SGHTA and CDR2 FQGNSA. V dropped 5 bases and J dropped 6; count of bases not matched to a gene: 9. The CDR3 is CASSNQQGRAEAFF. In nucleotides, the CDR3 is TGTGCCAGCAGCAATCAACAGGGGAGGGCTGAAGCTTTCTTT. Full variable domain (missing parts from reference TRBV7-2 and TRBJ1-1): GAGVSQSPSNKVTEKGKDVELRCDPISGHTALYWYRQSLGQGLEFLIYFQGNSAPDKSGLPSDRFSAERTGGSVSTLTIQRTQQEDSAVYLCASSNQQGRAEAFFGQGTRLTVV.

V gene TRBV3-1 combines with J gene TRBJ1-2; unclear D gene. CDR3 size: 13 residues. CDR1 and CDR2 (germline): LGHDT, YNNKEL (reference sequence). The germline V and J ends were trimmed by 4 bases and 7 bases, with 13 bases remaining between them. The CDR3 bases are TGTGCCAGCAGCCCCTCTGCCGGCAGTGGCTACACCTTC. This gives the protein CASSPSAGSGYTF. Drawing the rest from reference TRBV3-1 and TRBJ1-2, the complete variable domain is DTAVSQTPKYLVTQMGNDKSIKCEQNLGHDTMYWYKQDSKKFLKIMFSYNNKELIINETVPNRFSPKSPDKAHLNLHINSLELGDSAVYFCASSPSAGSGYTFGSGTRLTVV.

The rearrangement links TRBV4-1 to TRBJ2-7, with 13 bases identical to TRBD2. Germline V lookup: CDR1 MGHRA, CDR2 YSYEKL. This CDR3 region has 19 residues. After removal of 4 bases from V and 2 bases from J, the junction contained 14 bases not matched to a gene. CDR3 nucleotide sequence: TGCGCCAGCAGCCTAGAGGGACTAGCGGGACTATCTCGAACCTACGAGCAGTACTTC. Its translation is CASSLEGLAGLSRTYEQYF.

This CDR3 reads CASSQTGGSGGYTF. The DNA for the CDR3 is TGTGCCAGCAGTCAGACAGGGGGCTCGGGCGGCTACACCTTC. This rearrangement joins TRBV12-3 or TRBV12-4 to TRBJ1-2; 10 bases are shared with TRBD1. V dropped 5 bases and J dropped 8; count of bases not matched to a gene: 8. The CDR3 extends over 14 amino acids.

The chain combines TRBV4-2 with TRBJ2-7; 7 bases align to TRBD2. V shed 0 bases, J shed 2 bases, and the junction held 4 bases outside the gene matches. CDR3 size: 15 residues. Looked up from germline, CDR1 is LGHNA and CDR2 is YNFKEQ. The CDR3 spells CASSQEGDYPYEQYF. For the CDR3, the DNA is TGTGCCAGCAGCCAAGAAGGGGACTACCCCTACGAGCAGTACTTC.

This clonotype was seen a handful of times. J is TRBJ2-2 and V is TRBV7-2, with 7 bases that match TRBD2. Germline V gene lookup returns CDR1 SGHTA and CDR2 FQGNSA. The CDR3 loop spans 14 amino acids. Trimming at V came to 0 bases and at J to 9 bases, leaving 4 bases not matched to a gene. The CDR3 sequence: CASSLAGGPRELFF. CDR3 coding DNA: TGTGCCAGCAGCTTAGCGGGAGGGCCAAGGGAGCTGTTTTTT. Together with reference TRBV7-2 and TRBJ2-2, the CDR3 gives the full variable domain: GAGVSQSPSNKVTEKGKDVELRCDPISGHTALYWYRQSLGQGLEFLIYFQGNSAPDKSGLPSDRFSAERTGGSVSTLTIQRTQQEDSAVYLCASSLAGGPRELFFGEGSRLTVL.

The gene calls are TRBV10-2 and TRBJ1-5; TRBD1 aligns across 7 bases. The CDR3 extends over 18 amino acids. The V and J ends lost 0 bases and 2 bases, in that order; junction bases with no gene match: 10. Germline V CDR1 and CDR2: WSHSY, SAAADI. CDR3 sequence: CASSESTNRGRGNQPQHF. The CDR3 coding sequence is TGCGCCAGCAGTGAGTCGACGAACAGGGGAAGGGGCAATCAGCCCCAGCATTTT.

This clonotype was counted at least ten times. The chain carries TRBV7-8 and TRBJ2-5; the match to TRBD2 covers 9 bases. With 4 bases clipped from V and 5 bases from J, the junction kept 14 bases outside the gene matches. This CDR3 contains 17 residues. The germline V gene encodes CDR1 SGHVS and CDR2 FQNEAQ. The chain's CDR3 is CASSSTAWREGRETQYF. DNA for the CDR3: TGTGCCAGCAGCTCGACAGCCTGGCGGGAGGGCCGTGAGACCCAGTACTTC.

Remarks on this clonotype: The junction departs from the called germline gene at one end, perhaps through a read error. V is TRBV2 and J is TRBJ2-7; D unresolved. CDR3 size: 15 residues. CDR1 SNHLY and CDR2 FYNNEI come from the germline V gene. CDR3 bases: TGTGCCAGCAGAGAAGGTGCAGGACCACCCTACGAGCAGTACTTC. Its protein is CASREGAGPPYEQYF.

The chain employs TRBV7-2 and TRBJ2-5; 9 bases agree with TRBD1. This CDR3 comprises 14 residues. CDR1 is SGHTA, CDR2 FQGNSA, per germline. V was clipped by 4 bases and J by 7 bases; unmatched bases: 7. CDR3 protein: CASSSGDRVGTQYF. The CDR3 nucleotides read TGTGCCAGCAGCTCAGGGGACAGGGTTGGGACCCAGTACTTC.

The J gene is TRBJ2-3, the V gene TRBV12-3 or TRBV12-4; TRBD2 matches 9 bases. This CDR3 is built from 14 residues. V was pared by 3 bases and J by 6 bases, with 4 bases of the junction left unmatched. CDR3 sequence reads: CASSFSGRGDTQYF. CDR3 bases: TGTGCCAGCAGTTTTAGCGGGAGAGGGGATACGCAGTATTTT.